This TCR beta chain stems from a study of post-analysis software for immune sequencing data. About the research overall: The cohort encompassed relapsing-remitting, secondary progressive and progressive-relapsing multiple sclerosis disease courses.

Every TCR beta cDNA library bore unique molecular identifiers. TCRdb reprocessed the PCR reads via MiXCR and lists one record per CDR3 protein. This repertoire shows approximately 730,000 distinct CDR3 sequences, less than 35% found once; its top ten account for more than 0.45%. About this clonotype: Its cognate antigen is unknown.

General study results and limits: Those with multiple sclerosis, the patient group, showed significantly lower normalized Chao1 diversity than controls.

The clonotype originates from a girl aged 5 to 17 with multiple sclerosis. Material: blood.

CDR3 region: CATTGLGARNQPQHF. CDR3 in DNA: TGTGCCACCACGGGACTGGGGGCGCGCAATCAGCCCCAGCATTTT. This chain joins TRBV5-8 and TRBJ1-5, with a weak D call TRBD1 (6 bases). Trimming left V 9 bases short and J 2 bases short, with 18 bases between. The germline gives CDR1 SGHTS, CDR2 YDEGEE. The CDR3 length is 15 residues.